This record concerns one T cell receptor delta chain sequence. Antigen unknown. This sample was included in a study of Vδ1+ human thymocytes. Sequences come from RNA converted to cDNA by reverse transcription. Pooled V-gene forward primers with one constant-region reverse primer generated the CDR3 amplicons by multiplex PCR. TCRdb used CATT to re-call clones from the multiplex PCR reads. The data show over 45,000 delta-chain clones, with about 15% seen just once and 0.3% to 0.5% held by the top ten. General observations from the study: Unlike peripheral blood Vdelta1+ controls, thymic delta-chain sequences included approximately 20% Vdelta2 and few Vdelta3. In the thymus, TRG and TRD repertoires looked highly polyclonal with Gaussian CDR3 lengths.

Germline V gene sequence: CDR1 TSWWSYY, CDR2 QGS. The CDR3 has 19 amino acids. The V gene lost 2 bases and the J gene lost 2 bases, with 24 bases spanning the gap. Material: Vdelta1+ gamma-delta thymocytes from the thymus. Subset given: FACS-sorted CD3+ TCRalphabeta- TCRVdelta1+ TCRVdelta2- thymocytes. The receptor's source is a girl under three years old who had congenital heart surgery. This chain uses TRDV1 with TRDJ1; a weak D match, TRDD2 (5 bases). CDR3 loop: CALGEYLPAVGLGTDKLIF. The CDR3 coding sequence is TGTGCTCTTGGGGAATATCTTCCAGCTGTGGGACTAGGTACCGATAAACTCATCTTT.